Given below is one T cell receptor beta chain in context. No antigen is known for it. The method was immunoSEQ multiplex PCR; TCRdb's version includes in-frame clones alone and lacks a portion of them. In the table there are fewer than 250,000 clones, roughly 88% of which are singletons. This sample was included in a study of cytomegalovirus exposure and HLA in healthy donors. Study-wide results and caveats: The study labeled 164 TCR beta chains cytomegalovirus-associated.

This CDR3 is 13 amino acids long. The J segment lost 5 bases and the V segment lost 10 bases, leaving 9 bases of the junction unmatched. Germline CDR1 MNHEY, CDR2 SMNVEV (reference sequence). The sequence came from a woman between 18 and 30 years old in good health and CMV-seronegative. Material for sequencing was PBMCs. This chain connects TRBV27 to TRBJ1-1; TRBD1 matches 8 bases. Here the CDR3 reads CATRTGLWTEAFF. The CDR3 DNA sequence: TGTGCCACCCGGACAGGGCTTTGGACTGAAGCTTTCTTT.